Sequencing of this T cell receptor (beta chain) was carried out in a study of T cell repertoires in cytomegalovirus infection. On the study more broadly: In the study, CMV epitopes included recently identified HLA-C-restricted and well-studied HLA-B-restricted ones. Shared public TCR beta signatures pointed to both CMV infection and a matching HLA type.

TCRdb reanalysed the reads using MiXCR and keeps one entry per CDR3 protein. The table has about a million distinct CDR3 sequences, roughly 30% seen once; the top ten hold about an eighth. This CDR3 is built from 16 residues. Germline V gives CDR1 LGHNA, CDR2 YSLEER. V lost 4 bases and J lost 6, with 16 bases in between. Regarding this clonotype: As yet, its antigen is unknown.

The sequence derives from a human donor in good health (CMV status not recorded). Some clones in this sample may be carry-over from other donors' samples. Sequences were derived from cultured CD8+ T cells from PBMCs, sampled from culture after CMV antigen stimulation. The rearrangement joins TRBV4-3 to TRBJ1-6, with TRBD1 as a possible D gene (5 bases). Here the CDR3 DNA reads TGCGCCAGCAGCCGCACGGGGGGGACGGGTAATTCACCCCTCCACTTT. This encodes CASSRTGGTGNSPLHF.